A selection of T cell receptor beta chains follows, all from one sample in a study of T cells in Graves' hyperthyroidism and ophthalmopathy. One entry per CDR3 protein, called by TCRdb with MiXCR from the multiplex PCR reads. The sample has around 400,000 distinct CDR3 sequences, 12% to 15% seen once. Sequenced: blood. These receptors originate from a woman between 55 and 75 years old with Graves' ophthalmopathy. Both conserved end residues are part of each CDR3. Each record gives: V gene, clone size, J gene, D gene, CDR3 protein, CDR3 DNA. The D gene is left open where the match is weak. Rows give clone size only sometimes, using once, few, many, or a class for an expanded clone.

V: TRBV7-9; size: many; J: TRBJ2-1; D: -; CDR3: CASSLGADYNEQFF; DNA: TGTGCCAGCAGCTTAGGAGCTGATTACAATGAGCAGTTCTTC
V: TRBV20-1; size: many; J: TRBJ2-5; D: -; CDR3: CSANPVGGETQYF; DNA: TGCAGTGCCAACCCTGTAGGCGGAGAGACCCAGTACTTC
V: TRBV19; size: -; J: TRBJ1-5; D: -; CDR3: CASSIETRPHAQHF; DNA: TGTGCCAGTAGTATTGAGACAAGGCCTCATGCCCAGCATTTT
V: TRBV6-1; size: many; J: TRBJ2-1; D: TRBD2; CDR3: CASRLADSSYNEQFF; DNA: TGTGCCAGCAGACTAGCGGATAGCTCCTACAATGAGCAGTTCTTC
V: TRBV30; size: few; J: TRBJ2-2; D: TRBD1; CDR3: CAWMTYRGQNTGELFF; DNA: TGTGCCTGGATGACTTACAGGGGGCAGAACACCGGGGAGCTGTTTTTT
V: TRBV20-1; size: -; J: TRBJ1-3; D: TRBD1; CDR3: CSARETGFGNTIYF; DNA: TGCAGTGCTAGAGAGACAGGGTTTGGAAACACCATATATTTT
V: TRBV19; size: few; J: TRBJ2-1; D: TRBD1; CDR3: CASSGARTGVREQFF; DNA: TGTGCCAGTAGTGGGGCACGGACAGGGGTCAGGGAGCAGTTCTTC
V: TRBV7-9; size: -; J: TRBJ1-2; D: TRBD1; CDR3: CASSSRDRLYGYTF; DNA: TGTGCCAGCAGCTCCAGGGACAGGCTCTATGGCTACACCTTC
V: TRBV4-1; size: many; J: TRBJ2-7; D: TRBD2; CDR3: CASSQRLAGGNEQYF; DNA: TGCGCCAGCAGCCAAAGACTAGCGGGGGGAAACGAGCAGTACTTC
V: TRBV6-5; size: -; J: TRBJ2-3; D: TRBD2; CDR3: CASSYSGTSGTHTDTQYF; DNA: TGTGCCAGCAGTTACTCAGGGACTAGCGGGACCCACACAGATACGCAGTATTTT
V: TRBV12-3/TRBV12-4; size: -; J: TRBJ2-1; D: TRBD1; CDR3: CASSFGTEQFF; DNA: TGTGCCAGCAGTTTCGGGACAGAACAGTTCTTC
V: TRBV24-1; size: -; J: TRBJ2-7; D: TRBD1; CDR3: CATSDSGQGVGEQYF; DNA: TGTGCCACCAGTGACTCGGGACAGGGAGTCGGCGAGCAGTACTTC
V: TRBV9; size: many; J: TRBJ2-1; D: TRBD2; CDR3: CASSEGTSGRAVNEQFF; DNA: TGTGCCAGCAGCGAAGGGACTAGCGGGAGGGCCGTCAATGAGCAGTTCTTC
V: TRBV12-3/TRBV12-4; size: few; J: TRBJ2-2; D: TRBD2; CDR3: CASSLSGLTSGRGELFF; DNA: TGTGCCAGCAGTTTGTCGGGGTTGACTAGCGGGCGGGGGGAGCTGTTTTTT
V: TRBV12-3/TRBV12-4; size: few; J: TRBJ2-2; D: -; CDR3: CASSLKNTGELFF; DNA: TGTGCCAGCAGTTTAAAGAACACCGGGGAGCTGTTTTTT
V: TRBV3-1; size: many; J: TRBJ2-7; D: TRBD1; CDR3: CASSQGPGQPYEQYF; DNA: TGTGCCAGCAGCCAAGGCCCGGGACAGCCCTACGAGCAGTACTTC
V: TRBV24-1; size: few; J: TRBJ2-1; D: -; CDR3: CATSDPDPGEHNEQFF; DNA: TGTGCCACCAGTGACCCCGACCCGGGGGAACACAATGAGCAGTTCTTC
V: TRBV5-6; size: many; J: TRBJ1-5; D: -; CDR3: CASSSRYSNQPQHF; DNA: TGTGCCAGCAGCTCGAGATATAGCAATCAGCCCCAGCATTTT
V: TRBV12-3/TRBV12-4; size: many; J: TRBJ2-1; D: TRBD1; CDR3: CASRQPGQGVYNEQFF; DNA: TGTGCCAGCAGGCAACCGGGACAGGGTGTTTACAATGAGCAGTTCTTC
V: TRBV9; size: -; J: TRBJ2-7; D: TRBD2; CDR3: CASSATGLAGVEQYF; DNA: TGTGCCAGCAGCGCCACGGGACTAGCGGGAGTTGAGCAGTACTTC
V: TRBV18; size: few; J: TRBJ1-2; D: TRBD1; CDR3: CASSRETGDGYTF; DNA: TGTGCCAGCTCACGGGAGACAGGGGATGGCTACACCTTC
V: TRBV6-5; size: few; J: TRBJ1-6; D: -; CDR3: CASSYSTGTGYNSPLHF; DNA: TGTGCCAGCAGTTACTCGACTGGGACGGGCTATAATTCACCCCTCCACTTT
V: TRBV6-1; size: few; J: TRBJ2-7; D: -; CDR3: CASSSRHEQYF; DNA: TGTGCCAGCAGTAGTCGCCACGAGCAGTACTTC
V: TRBV19; size: -; J: TRBJ2-1; D: -; CDR3: CASSDEFPSNYNEQFF; DNA: TGTGCCAGTAGCGACGAATTCCCTAGCAACTACAATGAGCAGTTCTTC
V: TRBV19; size: -; J: TRBJ2-1; D: TRBD2; CDR3: CASTPAGGRSNEQFF; DNA: TGTGCCAGTACACCAGCGGGAGGGCGGAGCAATGAGCAGTTCTTC
V: TRBV5-8; size: many; J: TRBJ1-1; D: -; CDR3: CASSLGSQGNTEAFF; DNA: TGTGCCAGCAGCTTGGGTTCTCAGGGGAACACTGAAGCTTTCTTT